Listed here are 25 T cell receptor beta chains from one sample, sequenced in a study of blood T cell repertoires in COVID-19. Method: immunoSEQ multiplex PCR; TCRdb's copy keeps in-frame clones and lacks some. The data show about 300,000 clones, under 90% seen once. The material sequenced was peripheral blood. The receptors were sampled from a woman in her forties or fifties who had recovered from COVID-19.

The rearrangement links TRBV30 to TRBJ1-4; D possibly corresponds to TRBD1 (6 bases). The CDR3 is 20 amino acids. Trimming stripped 6 bases from V and 0 bases from J, with 29 bases between. Germline V gene sequence: CDR1 GTSNPN, CDR2 SVGIG (reference sequence). Here the CDR3 reads CACLKGRKTGKPATNEKLFF. The CDR3 bases are TGTGCCTGCCTTAAGGGACGAAAGACAGGCAAGCCGGCAACTAATGAAAAACTGTTTTTT.

V and J are TRBV7-2 and TRBJ2-4, with D hard to call. This CDR3 has 19 residues. In germline, CDR1 is SGHTA, CDR2 FQGNSA. V gave up 2 bases and J gave up 0 bases, with 20 bases separating them. CDR3 sequence: CASSLLWAGSFLAKNIQYF. CDR3 DNA sequence: TGTGCCAGCAGCTTACTCTGGGCTGGATCCTTCTTAGCCAAAAACATTCAGTACTTC.

V and J are TRBV18 and TRBJ1-1; 8 bases align to TRBD1. The V gene's germline CDR1 is KGHSH and CDR2 LQKENI. The V gene end was trimmed by 6 bases and the J gene end by 3 bases; junction bases not matched to a gene: 3. This CDR3 region has 13 residues. CDR3 amino acids: CASSGQAHTEAFF. In DNA, the CDR3 is TGTGCCAGCTCGGGACAGGCCCACACTGAAGCTTTCTTT.

The V gene is TRBV7-3, the J gene TRBJ2-3; 9 bases agree with TRBD2. CDR3 size: 17 residues. CDR1 and CDR2 from the germline V gene are SGHTA and FQGTGA. Trimming cost V 6 bases and J 3 bases; bases outside gene matches: 13. CDR3 region: CASRRPSLSGRTDTQYF. CDR3 nucleotide sequence: TGTGCCAGCAGACGCCCTAGTTTGAGCGGGAGGACAGATACGCAGTATTTT.

The genes are TRBV19 and TRBJ2-5, with 7 bases aligning to TRBD2. The CDR3 is 15 residues long. After removal of 4 bases from V and 2 bases from J, the junction contained 7 bases not matched to a gene. Germline values: CDR1 LNHDA, CDR2 SQIVND (reference sequence). The CDR3 sequence: CASSKREGGQETQYF. The DNA of the CDR3 is TGTGCCAGTAGTAAAAGGGAGGGCGGGCAAGAGACCCAGTACTTC.

This sequence joins TRBV11-2 and TRBJ1-2; TRBD1 agrees at 8 bases. Germline CDR1 and CDR2: SGHAT and FQNNGV. V lost 5 bases and J lost 4; bases outside the gene matches: 9. The CDR3 is made up of 15 amino acids. The CDR3 nucleotides read TGTGCCAGCAGCCCCAGGGGGCTAGGGGGCTATGGCTACACCTTC. Translated, it gives CASSPRGLGGYGYTF.

The chain combines TRBV9 with TRBJ2-7, with 7 bases fitting TRBD1. Germline V lookup: CDR1 SGDLS, CDR2 YYNGEE. The CDR3 consists of 16 residues. The V and J ends lost 7 bases and 2 bases, in that order; junction bases with no gene match: 15. The chain's CDR3 is CASGPLPETGPYEQYF. CDR3 sequence (DNA): TGTGCCAGCGGCCCTTTGCCCGAGACAGGGCCCTACGAGCAGTACTTC.

J is TRBJ1-2 and V is TRBV19, with D unresolved. Trimming removed 5 bases at V and 7 bases at J, with 14 bases between. The CDR3 extends over 13 amino acids. CDR1 and CDR2 (germline): LNHDA, SQIVND (reference sequence). The CDR3 region has the DNA TGTGCCAGTAGTGCTGGACTGGGCCCTGGCTACACCTTC. The encoded protein is CASSAGLGPGYTF.

This chain uses TRBV6-2 or TRBV6-3 with TRBJ1-1; 9 bases line up with TRBD1. The CDR3 is made up of 16 amino acids. J lost 3 bases, V lost 2 bases, and 7 bases had no gene match. Germline CDR1 reads MNHEY; CDR2 reads SVGEGT. The CDR3 loop reads CASSYGAGQGYTEAFF. Here the CDR3 DNA reads TGTGCCAGCAGTTACGGGGCCGGACAGGGGTACACTGAAGCTTTCTTT.

This clone was seen a few times. This chain connects TRBV2 to TRBJ2-5; D is ambiguous. The CDR3 runs 10 residues. V was shortened by 6 bases and J by 3 bases, with 2 bases between the two germline ends. Germline-derived CDR1 and CDR2 are SNHLY and FYNNEI. The CDR3 region is CASSKETQYF. As DNA, the CDR3 is TGTGCCAGCAGCAAAGAGACCCAGTACTTC.

This chain connects TRBV18 to TRBJ1-3; D remains unclear. CDR1 is KGHSH and CDR2 is LQKENI in the germline V gene. V was clipped by 0 bases and J by 0 bases, with 12 bases between them. This CDR3 has 17 amino acids. CDR3 sequence: CASSPPGTGNSGNTIYF. The CDR3 bases are TGTGCCAGCTCACCACCGGGAACCGGGAACTCTGGAAACACCATATATTTT.

The V call is TRBV6-5, the J call TRBJ1-1, with TRBD1 as a possible D gene (5 bases). Germline lookup yields CDR1 MNHEY and CDR2 SVGAGI. This CDR3 has 13 amino acids. V gave up 8 bases and J gave up 6 bases, with 16 bases separating them. The CDR3 region is CASGARSSAEAFF. The CDR3 DNA is TGTGCCAGCGGGGCCAGGAGCTCTGCTGAAGCTTTCTTT.

V is TRBV29-1 and J is TRBJ1-1, with D unclear. Germline-derived CDR1 and CDR2 are SQVTM and ANQGSEA. Trimming pared 2 bases from V and 0 bases from J, leaving 10 bases between. This CDR3 has 14 residues. In nucleotides, the CDR3 is TGCAGCGTTGAAATCGCGGGAATGAACACTGAAGCTTTCTTT. Its protein is CSVEIAGMNTEAFF.

The V call is TRBV5-1, the J call TRBJ2-1; 7 nucleotides match TRBD1. The germline V gene encodes CDR1 SGHRS and CDR2 YFSETQ. The CDR3 length is 15 residues. V gave up 2 bases and J gave up 10 bases; unmatched junction bases: 12. The CDR3 nucleotides read TGCGCCAGCAGCTTCGGATCGACAGGGCTTGGGGAGCAGTTCTTC. It encodes CASSFGSTGLGEQFF.

The chain couples TRBV5-4 to TRBJ2-1; 12 bases are a match to TRBD1. Germline CDR1 and CDR2: SGHNT and YYREEE (reference sequence). This CDR3 region has 15 residues. V was clipped by 4 bases and J by 6 bases; unmatched bases: 5. The CDR3 region has the DNA TGTGCCAGCAGCCCGGGACAGGGGGCCAGCAATGAGCAGTTCTTC. Translation: CASSPGQGASNEQFF. Variable domain in full (rest from reference TRBV5-4 and TRBJ2-1): ETGVTQSPTHLIKTRGQQVTLRCSSQSGHNTVSWYQQALGQGPQFIFQYYREEENGRGNFPPRFSGLQFPNYSSELNVNALELDDSALYLCASSPGQGASNEQFFGPGTRLTVL.

On this clone: A much larger clone lies one base from this, so it may be a read error. The chain employs TRBV7-9 and TRBJ2-3; 9 bases match TRBD2. The CDR3 loop spans 15 amino acids. CDR1 and CDR2 (germline): SEHNR, FQNEAQ (reference sequence). V shed 1 base and J 2 bases; nucleotides not matched to a gene: 1. The CDR3 protein is CASSLGLADTDTQYF. The DNA of the CDR3 is TGTGCCAGCAGCTTAGGACTAGCGGACACAGATACGCAGTATTTT.

In its sample, this clone was seen once. This sequence joins TRBV7-9 and TRBJ2-3; 10 positions match TRBD1. The CDR3 covers 15 residues. The germline V gene has CDR1 SEHNR and CDR2 FQNEAQ (reference sequence). V lost 5 bases and J lost 4; bases outside the gene matches: 6. The CDR3 sequence is CASSLRTGGSDTQYF. The DNA for the CDR3 is TGTGCCAGCAGCCTGCGGACAGGGGGTTCAGATACGCAGTATTTT.

This chain connects TRBV27 to TRBJ1-1; no firm D call. Trimming left V 0 bases short and J 3 bases short, with 5 bases between. The germline V gene encodes CDR1 MNHEY and CDR2 SMNVEV (reference sequence). The CDR3 sequence is 13 residues long. The CDR3 region has the DNA TGTGCCAGCAGTTTATCCTCGGACACTGAAGCTTTCTTT. Translated: CASSLSSDTEAFF.

The V call is TRBV18, the J call TRBJ2-5; the D gene is possibly TRBD1 (6 bases). The CDR3 is 12 residues long. V was cut by 5 bases and J by 5 bases, with 9 bases left in between. Per the germline V gene, CDR1 is KGHSH and CDR2 is LQKENI. The CDR3 DNA follows: TGTGCCAGCTCAACAGGGTGGGAGACCCAGTACTTC. This codes for CASSTGWETQYF.

Many counts were recorded for this clone. This rearrangement joins TRBV6-5 to TRBJ2-7; maybe TRBD2 (6 bases). The V gene lost 6 bases and the J gene lost 0 bases, with 15 bases spanning the gap. The CDR3 runs to 15 residues. Germline V gene data show CDR1 as MNHEY and CDR2 as SVGAGI. The CDR3 DNA reads as TGTGCCAGCAGCCTGCAGTGGGGAGGCTCCTACGAGCAGTACTTC. It specifies CASSLQWGGSYEQYF.

The chain uses TRBV3-1 (or the pseudogene TRBV3-2) and TRBJ1-2, with 8 bases aligning to TRBD1. The V and J ends lost 4 bases and 4 bases, in that order; junction bases with no gene match: 8. Germline values: CDR1 LGHDT, CDR2 YNNKEL (reference sequence). The length of the CDR3 is 15 residues. This CDR3 is CASSPGDRRFYGYTF. In nucleotides, the CDR3 is TGTGCCAGCAGCCCCGGGGACAGGAGATTCTATGGCTACACCTTC.

This clone was found a few times. The genes are TRBV29-1 and TRBJ1-3; maybe TRBD1 (6 bases). The CDR3 loop spans 13 amino acids. The germline V and J ends were trimmed by 6 bases and 7 bases, with 16 bases remaining between them. CDR1 is SQVTM, CDR2 ANQGSEA, per germline. This CDR3 is CSVRGLGANTIYF. DNA for the CDR3: TGCAGCGTCCGAGGATTGGGGGCGAACACCATATATTTT.

The chain joins TRBV28 to TRBJ1-6, with a weak D call TRBD1 (5 bases). CDR1 MDHEN and CDR2 SYDVKM come from the germline V gene. Trimming removed 7 bases from V and 9 bases from J, with 19 bases in between. The length of the CDR3 is 15 residues. CDR3 DNA: TGTGCCAGCACCCCCAGGGCCGCCAAGGGTTCACCCCTCCACTTT. The encoded protein is CASTPRAAKGSPLHF.

This rearrangement joins TRBV29-1 to TRBJ2-1; D may be TRBD1 (5 bases). The CDR3 has 14 amino acids. Trimming removed 4 bases at V and 6 bases at J, with 16 bases between. Per the germline V gene, CDR1 is SQVTM and CDR2 is ANQGSEA. The CDR3 sequence: CSVVSGYAFNEQFF. For the CDR3, the DNA is TGCAGCGTTGTTTCAGGGTATGCTTTCAATGAGCAGTTCTTC.

The V call is TRBV5-1, the J call TRBJ1-6; perhaps TRBD1 as D (6 bases). The CDR3 sequence is 18 residues long. V was shortened by 2 bases and J by 9 bases, with 24 bases between the two germline ends. From germline, CDR1 is SGHRS and CDR2 YFSETQ. Here the CDR3 DNA reads TGCGCCAGCAGCTTAACCAATGTCAGGGGCCCTCTTATTTCACCCCTCCACTTT. This translates into CASSLTNVRGPLISPLHF.